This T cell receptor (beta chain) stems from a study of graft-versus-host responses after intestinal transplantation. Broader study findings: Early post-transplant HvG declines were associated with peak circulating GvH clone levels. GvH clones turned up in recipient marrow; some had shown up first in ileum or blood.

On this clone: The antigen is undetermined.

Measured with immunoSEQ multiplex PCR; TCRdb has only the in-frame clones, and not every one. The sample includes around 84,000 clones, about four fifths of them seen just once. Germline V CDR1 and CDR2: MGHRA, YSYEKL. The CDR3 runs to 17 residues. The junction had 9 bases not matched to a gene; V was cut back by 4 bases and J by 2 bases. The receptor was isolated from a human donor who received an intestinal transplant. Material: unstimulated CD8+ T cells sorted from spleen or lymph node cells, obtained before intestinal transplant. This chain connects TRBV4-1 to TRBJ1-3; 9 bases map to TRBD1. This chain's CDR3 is CASSLLRDREPGNTIYF. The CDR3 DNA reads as TGCGCCAGCAGCCTGCTCCGGGACAGGGAACCTGGAAACACCATATATTTT.